This is a list of T cell receptor beta chains from one sample in a study of blood T cells in healthy people across ages. MiXCR was run by TCRdb on the 5' RACE reads, yielding one entry per CDR3 protein. Of 1.5 million to 1.8 million distinct CDR3 sequences listed, under 55% are singletons. The sequenced material came from blood. These receptor sequences come from a woman aged 18 to 35 in good health. The CDR3 runs from the conserved cysteine through the conserved F or W. D genes are given only for firm matches. The size field is filled for only some rows; it gives once, few, many or a size class.

j_gene | v_gene | d_gene | abundance | CDR3nt | CDR3aa
TRBJ1-5 | TRBV12-3/TRBV12-4 | NA | NA | TGTGCCAGCAGTTTTGGAGGCCCTCAGCCCCAGCATTTT | CASSFGGPQPQHF
TRBJ1-1 | TRBV27 | NA | NA | TGTGCCAGCAGTACGGGGCTGAACACTGAAACTTTCTTT | CASSTGLNTETFF
TRBJ2-7 | TRBV6-2/TRBV6-3 | TRBD1 | NA | TGTGCCAGCAGTGAGAGGACAGGGGACTACGAGCAGTACTTC | CASSERTGDYEQYF
TRBJ2-5 | TRBV7-9 | NA | few | TGTGCCAGCAGCCCGGTGGCAGCCCTGACAGAGACCCAGTACTTC | CASSPVAALTETQYF
TRBJ2-1 | TRBV6-6 | TRBD2 | few | TGTGCCAGCAGTTACTCGGCGGGGGGGCGATTTAATGAGCAGTTCTTC | CASSYSAGGRFNEQFF
TRBJ2-7 | TRBV20-1 | NA | few | TGCAGTGCCACGGGACTTTACAATGAGCAGTACTTC | CSATGLYNEQYF
TRBJ1-4 | TRBV2 | TRBD1 | NA | TGTGCCAGCAGGAGTAGGACAGGGATCGCCGAAAAACTGTTTTTT | CASRSRTGIAEKLFF
TRBJ1-1 | TRBV11-1 | NA | NA | TGTGCTTCCTCGGGGTACGGGGTCAGGACGAACACTGAAGCTTTCTTT | CASSGYGVRTNTEAFF
TRBJ2-1 | TRBV11-2 | TRBD2 | NA | TGTGCCGGCAGCTCCACGGGCGGGAGGGCCATATTTGAGCAGTTCTTC | CAGSSTGGRAIFEQFF
TRBJ2-2 | TRBV4-1 | NA | NA | TGCGCCAGCAGCCAGGCCGAACCGAACACCGGGGAGCTGTTTTTT | CASSQAEPNTGELFF
TRBJ1-6 | TRBV21-1 | NA | NA | TGTGCCAGCAGCGTACAGGATTGCTGTGGTAATTCACCCCTCCACTTT | CASSVQDCCGNSPLHF
TRBJ1-2 | TRBV5-6 | NA | NA | TGTGCCAGCAGCCCGGGGGCTGCCTATGGCTACACCTTC | CASSPGAAYGYTF
TRBJ1-5 | TRBV12-3/TRBV12-4 | NA | NA | TGTGCCAGCAGTCCAGCGAAGAACTTGAGGCAGCCCCAGCATTTT | CASSPAKNLRQPQHF
TRBJ1-4 | TRBV11-2 | TRBD1 | few | TGTGCCAGCAGCCCTTGGACAGGGGTTAATGAAAAACTGTTTTTT | CASSPWTGVNEKLFF
TRBJ2-1 | TRBV20-1 | TRBD2 | NA | TGCAGTGCCCCCCCTAGCGGGGGGTACAATGAGCAGTTCTTC | CSAPPSGGYNEQFF
TRBJ1-2 | TRBV30 | TRBD1 | NA | TGTGCCTGGTGGACAGGGTTGGGCTACACCTTC | CAWWTGLGYTF
TRBJ1-2 | TRBV20-1 | NA | NA | TGCAGTGCTACACAGGGCAATCGGGGCTATGGCTACACCTTC | CSATQGNRGYGYTF
TRBJ1-4 | TRBV30 | NA | few | TGTGCCTGGTCCAGGGGTCTTAATGAAAAACTGTTTTTT | CAWSRGLNEKLFF
TRBJ2-2 | TRBV4-3 | NA | NA | TGCGCCAGCAGCCAAGATACGCTTGGGGGGCAAGACACCGGGGAGCTGTTTTTT | CASSQDTLGGQDTGELFF
TRBJ1-2 | TRBV24-1 | TRBD1 | NA | TGTGCCACCAGTGGGCGACAGGGGAACTATGGCTACACCTTC | CATSGRQGNYGYTF
TRBJ1-2 | TRBV4-1 | NA | few | TGCGCCAGCAGCCAAGATCGTGCCAGGGCCGGCTACACCTTC | CASSQDRARAGYTF
TRBJ2-1 | TRBV7-9 | TRBD2 | NA | TGTGCCAGCAGCTTCAGGGAGGGACCTCTCTACAATGAGCAGTTCTTC | CASSFREGPLYNEQFF
TRBJ2-7 | TRBV7-2 | NA | few | TGTGCCAGCAGCTACGGGTGGTCGGACGAGCAGTACTTC | CASSYGWSDEQYF
TRBJ2-2 | TRBV28 | NA | NA | TGTGCCAGCAGTTTACTCGGAGGACCCGACACCGGGGAGCTGTTTTTT | CASSLLGGPDTGELFF
TRBJ1-2 | TRBV5-6 | TRBD1 | NA | TGTGCCAGCAGCTTCTTGGACAGGGGAGATGGCTACACCTTC | CASSFLDRGDGYTF
TRBJ1-5 | TRBV2 | TRBD1 | NA | TGTGCCAGCAGTCGAAGACAGGGGCGTAATCAGCCCCAGCATTTT | CASSRRQGRNQPQHF
TRBJ1-5 | TRBV5-1 | NA | NA | TGCGCCAGCAGCTTTGGGCCCGCCGGGGGCAATCAGCCCCAGCATTTT | CASSFGPAGGNQPQHF
TRBJ2-3 | TRBV7-2 | NA | many | TGTGCCAGCACCTTTCGATCCACAGATACGCAGTATTTT | CASTFRSTDTQYF
TRBJ2-7 | TRBV20-1 | NA | NA | TGCAGTGCTAGTCTGACTAGCTCCTACGAGCAGTACTTC | CSASLTSSYEQYF
TRBJ2-5 | TRBV7-8 | TRBD2 | NA | TGTGCCAGCAGCTTAGCGCAGACTAGCGGATACCAAGAGACCCAGTACTTC | CASSLAQTSGYQETQYF
TRBJ1-2 | TRBV15 | NA | NA | TGTGCCACCAGCACTCTTTGGACAGTTACTAACTATGGCTACACCTTC | CATSTLWTVTNYGYTF
TRBJ1-5 | TRBV12-3/TRBV12-4 | NA | few | TGTGCCAGCAGTACCAGGGTTAGGAAGAATCAGCCCCAGCATTTT | CASSTRVRKNQPQHF
TRBJ1-1 | TRBV12-3/TRBV12-4 | NA | NA | TGTGCCAGCAGGATCCTTACGGGGAACACTGAAGCTTTCTTT | CASRILTGNTEAFF